This T cell receptor (beta chain) came from a study of tumor-infiltrating lymphocytes in primary liver carcinoma. The investigators made TCR beta cDNA from roughly 460 ng total RNA, using a constant-region primer. Nested multiplex PCR, run for three rounds with slightly modified ARM-PCR, yielded TCR beta libraries. TRBV1-TRBV30 forward primers and a C-beta reverse primer were used in the first two PCR rounds, which each ran for 9 to 10 cycles. TCRdb called the multiplex PCR reads again in MiXCR, with one record for every CDR3 protein. The data contain about 210,000 distinct CDR3 sequences, around 81% of them singletons. RNA and DNA were co-extracted from about 19-30 mg of unsorted bulk tissue. Five separate regions of each tumor underwent sampling. This CDR3 region has 14 residues. Germline V CDR1 and CDR2: WNHNN, SYGVQD (reference sequence). Concerning this clonotype itself: An end of the junction does not agree with germline; a read error may underlie this.

Material: tumor tissue from primary liver carcinoma. The J gene is TRBJ2-5, the V gene TRBV10-1; D is ambiguous. This receptor was taken from a man aged 35 to 55 with primary liver carcinoma and hepatitis B virus infection. In nucleotides, the CDR3 is TGCGCCAGCAGTGAAACCGTAACCTTGGAGACCCAATACTTC. Translated, it gives CASSETVTLETQYF.